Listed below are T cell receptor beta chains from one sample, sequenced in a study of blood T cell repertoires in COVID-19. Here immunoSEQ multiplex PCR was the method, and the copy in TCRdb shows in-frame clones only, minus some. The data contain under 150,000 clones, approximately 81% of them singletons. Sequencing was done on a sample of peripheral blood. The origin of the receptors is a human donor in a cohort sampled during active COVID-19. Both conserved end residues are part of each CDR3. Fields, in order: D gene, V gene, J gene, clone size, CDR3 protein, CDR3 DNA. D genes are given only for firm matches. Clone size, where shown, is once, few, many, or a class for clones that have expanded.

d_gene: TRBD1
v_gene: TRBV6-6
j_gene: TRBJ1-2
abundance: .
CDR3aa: CASRTGSLERGYTF
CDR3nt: TGTGCCAGCCGGACAGGATCACTTGAACGGGGCTACACCTTC

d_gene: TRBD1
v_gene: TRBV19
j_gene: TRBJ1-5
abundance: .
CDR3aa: CASSIAGGPQHF
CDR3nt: TGTGCCAGTAGTATTGCAGGGGGGCCCCAGCATTTT

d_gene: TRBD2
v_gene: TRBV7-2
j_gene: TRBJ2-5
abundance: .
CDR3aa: CASSPQRGHSYQETQYF
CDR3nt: TGTGCCAGCAGCCCGCAGCGGGGGCACTCGTACCAAGAGACCCAGTACTTC

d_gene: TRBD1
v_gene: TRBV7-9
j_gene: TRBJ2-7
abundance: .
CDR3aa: CASSLGRPGQQLTEQYF
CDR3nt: TGTGCCAGCAGCTTAGGCAGACCGGGACAGCAACTTACCGAGCAGTACTTC

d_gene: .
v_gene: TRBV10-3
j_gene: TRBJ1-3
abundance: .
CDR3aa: CAISGVQGLSGNTIYF
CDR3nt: TGTGCCATCAGTGGGGTACAGGGTCTCTCTGGAAACACCATATATTTT

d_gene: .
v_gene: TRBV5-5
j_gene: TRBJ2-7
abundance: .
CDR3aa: CASSLDVLNEQYF
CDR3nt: TGTGCCAGCAGCTTGGACGTACTTAACGAGCAGTACTTC

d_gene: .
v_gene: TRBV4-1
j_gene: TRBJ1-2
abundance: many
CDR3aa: CASSQDGQGSFRYGYTF
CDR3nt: TGCGCCAGCAGCCAAGATGGTCAGGGGTCGTTTCGCTATGGCTACACCTTC

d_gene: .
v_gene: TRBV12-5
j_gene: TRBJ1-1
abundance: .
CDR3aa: CASGLVRGTEAFF
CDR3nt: TGTGCTAGTGGTTTGGTCCGGGGCACTGAAGCTTTCTTT

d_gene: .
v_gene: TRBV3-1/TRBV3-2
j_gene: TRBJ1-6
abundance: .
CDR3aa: CASSYLLSTGSPLHF
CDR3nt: TGTGCCAGCAGCTATCTTTTAAGCACTGGTTCACCCCTCCACTTT

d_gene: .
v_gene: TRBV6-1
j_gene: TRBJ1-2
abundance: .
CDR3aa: CASSATWTAGGYGYTF
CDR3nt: TGTGCCAGCAGTGCTACTTGGACAGCCGGCGGCTATGGCTACACCTTC

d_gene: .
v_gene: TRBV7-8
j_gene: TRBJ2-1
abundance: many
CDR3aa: CASSLVAEYYNEQFF
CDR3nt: TGTGCCAGCAGCTTAGTAGCGGAGTATTACAATGAGCAGTTCTTC

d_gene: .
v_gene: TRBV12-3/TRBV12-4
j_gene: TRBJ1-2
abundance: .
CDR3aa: CASSPDSNYGYTF
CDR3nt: TGTGCCAGCAGCCCTGACTCTAACTATGGCTACACCTTC

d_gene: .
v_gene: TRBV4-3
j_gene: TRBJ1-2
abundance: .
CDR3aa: CASSQDLSYGGGYTF
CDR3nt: TGCGCCAGCAGCCAAGATTTGAGTTACGGGGGGGGCTACACCTTC

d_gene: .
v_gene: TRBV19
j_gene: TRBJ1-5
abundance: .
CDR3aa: CASSTPGNQPQHF
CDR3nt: TGTGCCAGTAGTACCCCGGGCAATCAGCCCCAGCATTTT

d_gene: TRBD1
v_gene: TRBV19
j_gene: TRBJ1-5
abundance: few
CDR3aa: CASSILQGASNNQPQHF
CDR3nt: TGTGCCAGTAGTATCCTCCAGGGGGCGTCGAACAATCAGCCCCAGCATTTT

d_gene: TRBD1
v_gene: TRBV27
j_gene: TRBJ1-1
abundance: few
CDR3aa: CASSFRGQGTEAFF
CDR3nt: TGTGCCAGCAGTTTCCGCGGACAGGGCACTGAAGCTTTCTTT

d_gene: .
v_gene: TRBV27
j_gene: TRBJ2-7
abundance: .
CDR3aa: CASALGAGTSTAYEQYF
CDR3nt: TGTGCCAGCGCTTTGGGGGCAGGGACCTCCACCGCCTACGAGCAGTACTTC

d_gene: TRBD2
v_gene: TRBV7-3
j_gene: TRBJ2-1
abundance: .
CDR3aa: CASSLSSGGYNEQFF
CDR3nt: TGTGCCAGCAGCTTAAGCAGCGGGGGCTACAATGAGCAGTTCTTC

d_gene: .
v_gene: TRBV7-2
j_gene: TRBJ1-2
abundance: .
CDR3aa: CASSPRVPEGGYTF
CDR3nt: TGTGCCAGCAGCCCCCGCGTCCCTGAGGGTGGCTACACCTTC

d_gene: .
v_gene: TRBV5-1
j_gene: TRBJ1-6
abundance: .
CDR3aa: CASSLVTGSFSYNSPLHF
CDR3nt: TGCGCCAGCAGCTTGGTAACGGGGAGCTTCTCCTATAATTCACCCCTCCACTTT

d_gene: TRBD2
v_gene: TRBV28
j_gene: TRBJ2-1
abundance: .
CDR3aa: CASRSPSGAHNEQFF
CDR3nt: TGTGCCAGCAGGTCCCCTAGCGGGGCCCACAATGAGCAGTTCTTC

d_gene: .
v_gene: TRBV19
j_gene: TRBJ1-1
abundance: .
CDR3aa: CASSWGLQRTEAFF
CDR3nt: TGTGCCAGTAGTTGGGGACTGCAGCGAACTGAAGCTTTCTTT

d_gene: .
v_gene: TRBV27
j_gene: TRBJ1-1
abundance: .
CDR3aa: CASSPLGGGGAFF
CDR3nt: TGTGCCAGCAGTCCCCTCGGGGGAGGGGGAGCTTTCTTT

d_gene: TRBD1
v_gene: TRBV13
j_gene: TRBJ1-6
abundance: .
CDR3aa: CASSRDRYNSPLHF
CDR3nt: TGTGCCAGCAGCCGGGACAGGTATAATTCACCCCTCCACTTT

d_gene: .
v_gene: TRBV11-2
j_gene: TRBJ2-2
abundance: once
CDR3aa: CASSLAGTAKVLATGELFF
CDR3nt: TGTGCCAGCAGCTTAGCAGGGACTGCCAAGGTTTTAGCCACCGGGGAGCTGTTTTTT

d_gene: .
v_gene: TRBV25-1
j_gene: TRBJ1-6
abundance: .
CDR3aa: CASVETALNSPLHF
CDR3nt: TGTGCCAGCGTAGAGACAGCACTTAATTCACCCCTCCACTTT

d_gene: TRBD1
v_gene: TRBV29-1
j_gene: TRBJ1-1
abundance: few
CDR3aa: CSVLGQGTEAFF
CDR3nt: TGCAGCGTCCTCGGACAGGGCACTGAAGCTTTCTTT

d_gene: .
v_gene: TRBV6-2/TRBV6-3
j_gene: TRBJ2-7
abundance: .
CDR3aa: CASSRLYEQYF
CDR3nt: TGTGCCAGCAGTAGACTCTACGAGCAGTACTTC

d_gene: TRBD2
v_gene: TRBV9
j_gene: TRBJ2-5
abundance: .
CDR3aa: CASSLGLAGGETQYF
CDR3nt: TGTGCCAGCAGCCTCGGACTAGCGGGAGGAGAGACCCAGTACTTC

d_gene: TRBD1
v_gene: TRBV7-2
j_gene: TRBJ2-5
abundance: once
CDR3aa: CASSLWGQGQETQYF
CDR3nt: TGTGCCAGCAGCTTATGGGGACAGGGTCAAGAGACCCAGTACTTC

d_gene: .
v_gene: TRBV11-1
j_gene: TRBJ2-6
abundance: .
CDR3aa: CASSLWGQLGANVLTF
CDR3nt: TGTGCCAGCAGCCTATGGGGGCAGCTTGGGGCCAACGTCCTGACTTTC

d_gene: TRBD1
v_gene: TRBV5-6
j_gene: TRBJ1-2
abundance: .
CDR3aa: CASSLPGQGFYGYTF
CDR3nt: TGTGCCAGCAGCTTACCGGGACAGGGATTCTATGGCTACACCTTC

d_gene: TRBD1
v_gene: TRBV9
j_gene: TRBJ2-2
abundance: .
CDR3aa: CASSPRQGAGTGELFF
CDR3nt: TGTGCCAGCAGCCCCAGACAGGGGGCCGGCACCGGGGAGCTGTTTTTT

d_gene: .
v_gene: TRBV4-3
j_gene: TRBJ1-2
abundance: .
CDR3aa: CASSQLTQSGLYGYTF
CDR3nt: TGCGCCAGCAGCCAATTAACTCAATCAGGGCTCTATGGCTACACCTTC

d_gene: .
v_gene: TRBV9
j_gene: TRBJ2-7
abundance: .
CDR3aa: CASSANRDTLSYEQYF
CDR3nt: TGTGCCAGCAGCGCCAACCGGGACACCTTATCCTACGAGCAGTACTTC

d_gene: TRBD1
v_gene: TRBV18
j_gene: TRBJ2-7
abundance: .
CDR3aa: CASSLGQGDEQYF
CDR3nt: TGTGCCAGCTCACTGGGACAGGGGGACGAGCAGTACTTC

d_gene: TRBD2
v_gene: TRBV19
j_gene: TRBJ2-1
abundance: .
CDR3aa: CASTRAGAYNEQFF
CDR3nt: TGTGCCAGTACCAGGGCGGGAGCCTACAATGAGCAGTTCTTC

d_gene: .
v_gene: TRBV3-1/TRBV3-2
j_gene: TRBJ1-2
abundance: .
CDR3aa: CASSQGGGAYGYTF
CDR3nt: TGTGCCAGCAGCCAAGGCGGGGGGGCGTATGGCTACACCTTC

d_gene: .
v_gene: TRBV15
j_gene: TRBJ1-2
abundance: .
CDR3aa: CATSRGGGLGYTF
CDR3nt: TGTGCCACCAGCAGAGGGGGGGGCCTTGGCTACACCTTC

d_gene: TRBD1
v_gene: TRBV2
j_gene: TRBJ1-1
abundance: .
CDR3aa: CASSWDRVTEAFF
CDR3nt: TGTGCCAGCAGTTGGGACAGGGTGACTGAAGCTTTCTTT

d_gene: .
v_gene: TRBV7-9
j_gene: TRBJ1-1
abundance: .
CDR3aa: CASSLSGGAEAFF
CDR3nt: TGTGCCAGCAGCCTCTCGGGAGGAGCTGAAGCTTTCTTT

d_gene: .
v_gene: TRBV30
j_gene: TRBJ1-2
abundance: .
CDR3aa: CAWSDLGAFYGYTF
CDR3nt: TGTGCCTGGAGTGACCTAGGAGCTTTCTATGGCTACACCTTC

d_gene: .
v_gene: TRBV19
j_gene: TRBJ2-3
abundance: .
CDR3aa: CASQPGGPRGDTQYF
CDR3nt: TGTGCCAGTCAGCCCGGGGGGCCCAGGGGAGATACGCAGTATTTT

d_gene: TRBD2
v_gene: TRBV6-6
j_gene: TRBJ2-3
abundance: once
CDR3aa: CASSRGLALGTDTQYF
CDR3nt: TGTGCCAGCAGCCGAGGACTAGCGCTTGGCACAGATACGCAGTATTTT

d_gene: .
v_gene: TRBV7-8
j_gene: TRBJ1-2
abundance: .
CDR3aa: CASSPGQNYGYTF
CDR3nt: TGTGCCAGCAGCCCTGGACAAAACTATGGCTACACCTTC

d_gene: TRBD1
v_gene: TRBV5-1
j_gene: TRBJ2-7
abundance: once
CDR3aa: CASSPFSTGDEQYF
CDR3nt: TGCGCCAGCAGCCCCTTCTCGACAGGGGACGAGCAGTACTTC

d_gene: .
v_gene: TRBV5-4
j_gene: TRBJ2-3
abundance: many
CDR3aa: CASSLVVAGTDTQYF
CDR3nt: TGTGCCAGCAGCTTGGTAGTAGCGGGCACAGATACGCAGTATTTT

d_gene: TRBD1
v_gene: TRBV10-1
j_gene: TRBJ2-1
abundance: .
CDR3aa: CASSAGQGVDEQFF
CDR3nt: TGCGCCAGCAGCGCGGGACAGGGAGTCGATGAGCAGTTCTTC

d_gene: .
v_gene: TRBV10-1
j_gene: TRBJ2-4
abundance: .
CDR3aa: CASLACVVLGAKNIQYF
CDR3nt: TGCGCCAGTCTAGCATGCGTAGTACTAGGGGCCAAAAACATTCAGTACTTC

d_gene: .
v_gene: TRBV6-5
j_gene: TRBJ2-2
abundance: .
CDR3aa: CASSYGGAGDGELFF
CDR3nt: TGTGCCAGCAGTTACGGCGGGGCTGGGGACGGGGAGCTGTTTTTT

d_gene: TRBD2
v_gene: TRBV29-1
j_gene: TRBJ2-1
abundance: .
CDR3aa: CSVGAGDEQFF
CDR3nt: TGCAGCGTTGGGGCGGGGGATGAGCAGTTCTTC

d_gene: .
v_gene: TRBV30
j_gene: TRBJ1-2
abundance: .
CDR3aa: CAWRWGQGDYGYTF
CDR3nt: TGTGCCTGGAGATGGGGGCAGGGAGACTATGGCTACACCTTC